This TCR beta chain was recorded in a study of vaccination effects on CD4 cells after COVID-19. Points on this clone: Its antigen is undetermined.

Here immunoSEQ multiplex PCR was the method, and the copy in TCRdb shows in-frame clones only, minus some. The sample yields tens of thousands of clones, 73% seen once. Cultured cells yielded isolated CD4+ T cells after approximately nine days. Participants each got two BNT162b2 or mRNA-1273 vaccine doses. The specimen comprised CD4+ T cells from PBMCs cultured without peptide, sampled after COVID-19 vaccination. The clonotype comes from a human donor who received a COVID-19 vaccine.

CDR3 protein: CASSEYKTANYGYTF. The CDR3 DNA sequence: TGCGCCAGCAGTGAGTACAAGACAGCTAACTATGGCTACACCTTC. The J gene is TRBJ1-2, the V gene TRBV10-2, with TRBD1 as a possible D gene (5 bases). Germline V CDR1 and CDR2: WSHSY, SAAADI. CDR3 length equals 15 residues. V was clipped by 1 base and J by 0 bases, with 9 bases between them.